These 18 T cell receptor beta chains were sequenced from one sample in a study of T-cell memory formation after mild COVID-19 (dated by TCRdb to 2020 to 2023). The protocol used for the library was 5' RACE. Sequenced using an Illumina NovaSeq 6000. TCRdb trimmed the raw reads at Q25, called clones with MiXCR and kept productive beta chains. Here each entry gathers all rows of one CDR3 protein and keeps the most common genes and DNA. Within this sample are about 110,000 distinct CDR3 sequences, with 18% of them counted one time only. Of the sample, around 5.5% is held by the ten largest clones. Sequencing used PBMCs or a T cell subset sorted from them (not recorded which). Receptor source: a man between 18 and 35 years old who had mild COVID-19 (a few samples of this study predate the infection). The sample titles of this study are shuffled in the database, so cell type and time point are left out; the donor was told from shared clones.

The chain carries TRBV5-1 and TRBJ1-1; TRBD1 is a possible D gene (6 bases). The germline V gene has CDR1 SGHRS and CDR2 YFSETQ. The CDR3 is made up of 15 amino acids. Trimming stripped 2 bases from V and 6 bases from J, with 17 bases between. The CDR3 DNA follows: TGCGCCAGCAGCTTTTACGGGGACAATCTCTCTGAAGCTTTCTTT. Protein sequence: CASSFYGDNLSEAFF.

The table lists this clonotype with a few counts. The CDR3 sequence: CASSLILRFPSERGGNEQFF. In DNA, the CDR3 is TGTGCCAGCAGTTTAATTCTCAGGTTCCCATCAGAGCGGGGGGGCAATGAGCAGTTCTTC. The rearrangement joins TRBV12-3 or TRBV12-4 to TRBJ2-1; 10 bases match TRBD2. The CDR3 covers 20 residues. After removal of 2 bases from V and 6 bases from J, the junction contained 19 bases not matched to a gene.

V gene TRBV7-9 combines with J gene TRBJ1-2; a possible D gene is TRBD1 (6 bases). The CDR3 loop spans 12 amino acids. From germline, CDR1 is SEHNR and CDR2 FQNEAQ (reference sequence). As DNA, the CDR3 is TGTCTTCCCGGACAGATCAACTATGGCTACACCTTC. Translated: CLPGQINYGYTF. The whole variable domain, filled in from reference TRBV7-9 and TRBJ1-2, reads DTGVSQNPRHKITKRGQNVTFRCDPISEHNRLYWYRQTLGQGPEFLTYFQNEAQLEKSRLLSDRFSAERPKGSFSTLEIQRTEQGDSAMYLCLPGQINYGYTFGSGTRLTVV.

V is TRBV27 and J is TRBJ2-7, with a tentative D call TRBD2 (5 bases). Germline assignment: CDR1 MNHEY and CDR2 SMNVEV (reference sequence). The CDR3 is 11 residues long. Trimming removed 6 bases from V and 6 bases from J, with 9 bases in between. This CDR3 is CASRGRGEQYV. The CDR3 DNA follows: TGTGCCAGCAGGGGCCGGGGCGAGCAGTACGTC.

This clonotype was counted between two and nine times. The V and J genes are TRBV3-1 and TRBJ1-6; D ambiguous. Germline-derived CDR1 and CDR2 are LGHDT and YNNKEL (reference sequence). The CDR3 is 12 residues long. Deletions cut 5 bases from V and 10 bases from J, with 9 bases between. The CDR3 DNA reads as TGTGCCAGCAGCAACGGGCGGTCACCCCTCCACTTT. Encoded protein: CASSNGRSPLHF.

The V call is TRBV20-1, the J call TRBJ2-3, with 7 nucleotides matching TRBD2. The CDR3 has 14 residues. Germline trimming cut 6 bases from V and 2 bases from J; bases unmatched to any gene: 8. Germline V gene lookup returns CDR1 DFQATT and CDR2 SNEGSKA (reference sequence). CDR3 sequence (DNA): TGCAGTGCCCCGTCCCGGGACTACACAGATACGCAGTATTTT. Its translation: CSAPSRDYTDTQYF.

The rearrangement joins TRBV9 to TRBJ2-3; D uncertain. The CDR3 has 12 amino acids. Germline values: CDR1 SGDLS, CDR2 YYNGEE. Between the trimmed V and J ends, which lost 4 bases and 2 bases, there was a span of 5 bases. This chain's CDR3 is CASSSDTDTQYF. In DNA, the CDR3 is TGTGCCAGCAGCTCGGACACAGATACGCAGTATTTT.

This clonotype has just one count. The genes are TRBV20-1 and TRBJ2-5, with D unclear. CDR1 and CDR2 from the germline V gene are DFQATT and SNEGSKA (reference sequence). There are 14 residues in the CDR3. The V end was cut by 0 bases, the J end by 1 base, with 9 bases between. This CDR3 is CSARDLGSQETQYF. CDR3 DNA sequence: TGCAGTGCTAGAGATCTAGGCAGCCAAGAGACCCAGTACTTC.

This clonotype showed up just a few times. The chain employs TRBV7-2 and TRBJ2-1, with no clear D. The germline V and J ends were trimmed by 0 bases and 7 bases, with 16 bases remaining between them. CDR3 size: 16 residues. Germline V CDR1 and CDR2: SGHTA, FQGNSA. The CDR3 DNA follows: TGTGCCAGCAGCTTAGCCCGTCTAGAAGGTGAGAATGAGCAGTTCTTC. This sequence encodes CASSLARLEGENEQFF.

This clonotype turned up a few times. The chain couples TRBV20-1 to TRBJ2-5, with 9 positions matching TRBD2. Per the germline V gene, CDR1 is DFQATT and CDR2 is SNEGSKA (reference sequence). The V and J ends lost 5 bases and 0 bases, in that order; junction bases with no gene match: 4. CDR3 length: 14 amino acids. The CDR3 bases are TGCAGTGCTGAAGCGGGGGGCTACCAAGAGACCCAGTACTTC. Translating it yields CSAEAGGYQETQYF.

The V and J genes are TRBV5-5 and TRBJ2-7; 9 nucleotides align to TRBD1. The CDR3 is made up of 15 amino acids. Germline lookup yields CDR1 SGHKS and CDR2 YYEKEE (reference sequence). The junction had 9 bases not matched to a gene; V was cut back by 1 base and J by 7 bases. The CDR3 sequence is CASSLRTGVYREQYV. CDR3 sequence (DNA): TGTGCCAGCAGCTTGAGGACAGGGGTTTATCGGGAGCAGTACGTC.

This clonotype was observed a few times. The chain recombines TRBV6-5 with TRBJ1-5; TRBD1 might be the D (5 bases). The CDR3 is made up of 14 amino acids. Looked up from germline, CDR1 is MNHEY and CDR2 is SVGAGI. Trimming left V 5 bases short and J 4 bases short, with 12 bases between. CDR3 coding DNA: TGTGCCAGCAGTCCCCGGGGGAGGAATCAGCCCCAGCATTTT. Amino acids: CASSPRGRNQPQHF.

V is TRBV7-9 and J is TRBJ1-3; D remains unclear. Germline V gene sequence: CDR1 SEHNR, CDR2 FQNEAQ (reference sequence). The CDR3 spans 13 residues. V was shortened by 6 bases and J by 2 bases, with 8 bases between the two germline ends. CDR3 nucleotides: TGTGCCAGCAGGGGAAAGGCTGGAAACACCATATATTTT. It yields the protein CASRGKAGNTIYF. Supplemented by reference TRBV7-9 and TRBJ1-3, the full variable domain reads DTGVSQNPRHKITKRGQNVTFRCDPISEHNRLYWYRQTLGQGPEFLTYFQNEAQLEKSRLLSDRFSAERPKGSFSTLEIQRTEQGDSAMYLCASRGKAGNTIYFGEGSWLTVV.

This clonotype has a handful of counts. The CDR3: CASSRDRGDGTQYF. CDR3 bases: TGCGCCAGCAGCCGGGACAGGGGAGATGGGACCCAGTACTTC. V and J are TRBV4-3 and TRBJ2-5; TRBD1 agrees at 10 bases. The CDR3 consists of 14 residues. V dropped 4 bases and J dropped 7; count of bases not matched to a gene: 6. CDR1 and CDR2 (germline): LGHNA, YSLEER.

This clonotype was recorded a few times. The V call is TRBV6-2 or TRBV6-3, the J call TRBJ1-6, with TRBD1 as a possible D gene (5 bases). The CDR3 has 15 amino acids. Trimming pared 0 bases from V and 5 bases from J, leaving 8 bases between. Germline loops: CDR1 MNHEY, CDR2 SVGEGT. In DNA, the CDR3 is TGTGCCAGCAGTTACTCTGACAGACATAATTCACCCCTCCACTTT. Protein sequence: CASSYSDRHNSPLHF.

This clonotype has only a few counts. This rearrangement joins TRBV7-8 to TRBJ2-6; 10 bases agree with TRBD1. V shed 5 bases, J shed 4 bases, and the junction held 8 bases outside the gene matches. This CDR3 region has 17 residues. Germline V gene data show CDR1 as SGHVS and CDR2 as FQNEAQ. CDR3 DNA sequence: TGTGCCAGCAGCCAGACGGGACAGGGGTCAGGGGCCAACGTCCTGACTTTC. Its translation is CASSQTGQGSGANVLTF.

The V gene is TRBV20-1, the J gene TRBJ1-4, with a possible D match to TRBD1 (5 bases). The CDR3 covers 14 residues. Germline V CDR1 and CDR2: DFQATT, SNEGSKA (reference sequence). V lost 6 bases to trimming and J lost 7 bases, with 18 bases between them. As DNA, the CDR3 is TGCAGTGCACCACGGTCCCGGGGGGGTGAAAAACTGTTTTTT. This sequence encodes CSAPRSRGGEKLFF.

In this sample, this clonotype turned up a few times. The genes are TRBV7-9 and TRBJ2-5; D gene ambiguous. V gave up 7 bases and J gave up 5 bases, with 14 bases separating them. The germline V gene encodes CDR1 SEHNR and CDR2 FQNEAQ (reference sequence). There are 13 residues in the CDR3. This CDR3 is CASIRLAGETQYF. The CDR3 DNA sequence: TGTGCCAGCATACGACTCGCCGGGGAGACCCAGTACTTC.